This T cell receptor (beta chain) was captured by sequencing in a study of T cells after yellow fever vaccination. On this clonotype itself: The antigen is unknown.

A universal primer site and UMIs were added as TCR cDNA was made by 5'RACE template switching. TCRdb reprocessed the 5' RACE reads with MiXCR, giving one entry per CDR3 protein. Among 150,000 to 200,000 distinct CDR3 sequences listed, 7% to 10% were seen once. Study findings and constraints: Relatively few clonotypes were ones that appeared in both CD4 and CD8 compartments. In post-booster samples, most primary-vaccination clones reappeared (just under 97% CD4, around 87% CD8).

The CDR3 has 14 amino acids. The germline V gene encodes CDR1 LNHDA and CDR2 SQIVND (reference sequence). The trim removed 1 base at V and 2 bases at J, leaving 0 bases unmatched. This TCR was recovered from a young man who received the YFV17D yellow fever vaccine. The sample consisted of CD8+ T cells sorted from PBMCs, taken 45 days after the yellow fever booster vaccination. The chain carries TRBV19 and TRBJ2-7; 9 bases line up with TRBD2. CDR3 sequence: CASSIGLAAYEQYF. The CDR3 bases are TGTGCCAGTAGTATAGGACTAGCGGCCTACGAGCAGTACTTC.